Sequencing of this T cell receptor (beta chain) was carried out in a study of beta chain features in type 1 diabetes. Looking at the study overall: Age, gender and cell yields were alike across patients and healthy donors. Study-wide results and caveats: For TCRB rearrangement, an influence of HLA type remained unresolved here. Shortening that was moderate but significant affected the TCRB CDR3s of Type 1 diabetes patients in all four CD4+ subsets.

A note on this clone: What it binds is unknown.

Expressed TCRB transcripts got sequenced, as all isolated RNA was reverse transcribed. Clones were sequenced by immunoSEQ multiplex PCR, and TCRdb holds only the in-frame ones, with some missing. The sample records fewer than 300,000 clones, roughly a tenth being singletons. Unmatched junction bases numbered 3, after V lost 4 bases and J lost 7 bases. Germline loops: CDR1 SGHKS, CDR2 YYEKEE (reference sequence). CDR3 length: 13 amino acids. The genes are TRBV5-5 and TRBJ2-5, with TRBD2 matching over 11 bases. Sequencing used naive CD4+ T cells from blood. This clonotype was obtained from a man aged 25 to 45 with type 1 diabetes. The CDR3 DNA reads TGTGCCAGCAGCCCAGGGACTAGCGGGACCCAGTACTTC. This encodes CASSPGTSGTQYF. The whole variable domain, filled in from reference TRBV5-5 and TRBJ2-5, reads DAGVTQSPTHLIKTRGQQVTLRCSPISGHKSVSWYQQVLGQGPQFIFQYYEKEERGRGNFPDRFSARQFPNYSSELNVNALLLGDSALYLCASSPGTSGTQYFGPGTRLLVL.